The entry below gives a single T cell receptor beta chain sequence along with its context. Its target is not known. PCR primers comprised 60 Vbeta and 13 Jbeta primers. Original processing notes: An analysis performed later counted around 80 million unique TCR beta chains (roughly 11 million of them shared). Profiling relied on immunoSEQ multiplex PCR, and the TCRdb table lists in-frame clones only, not all of them. V, J and clone size are taken as reported in that table, and D and trimming were inferred from the DNA itself. The sample features roughly 62,000 clones, with over 2% in its top ten. The sample originates from a study of cytomegalovirus exposure and HLA in healthy donors. Notes on the study in general: It was reported in a later analysis that an Asian-associated ancestry cluster showed fewer N-insertions than the approximately 700-donor mean. Analysis was performed later, and it showed HLA-associated TCR beta chains to be more clonally expanded than equally common others. Several top significant clusters appeared, in a later analysis, to be linked to common viral pathogens.

Sequenced sample: PBMCs. This clonotype originated in a woman under 30 in good health and CMV-seronegative.

As DNA, the CDR3 is TGTGCCAGCAGCTTAGATCCCCTTCCGCTAGCGGGAGGTGTTTGCTATGAGCAGTTCTTC. This codes for CASSLDPLPLAGGVCYEQFF. The J gene is TRBJ2-1, the V gene TRBV11-3; the match to TRBD2 covers 11 bases. V was clipped by 0 bases and J by 8 bases; unmatched bases: 18. The CDR3 totals 20 residues. CDR1 SGHNT and CDR2 YENEEA come from the germline V gene.